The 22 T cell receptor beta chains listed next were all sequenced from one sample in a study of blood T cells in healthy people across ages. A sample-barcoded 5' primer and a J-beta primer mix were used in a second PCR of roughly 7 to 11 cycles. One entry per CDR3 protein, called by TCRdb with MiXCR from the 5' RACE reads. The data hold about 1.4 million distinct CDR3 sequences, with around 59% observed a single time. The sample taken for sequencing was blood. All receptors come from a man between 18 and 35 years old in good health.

DNA for the CDR3: TGTGCCAGCAGCCAAAGCCAGGGCGAGCAGTACTTC. This encodes CASSQSQGEQYF. The chain uses TRBV3-1 and TRBJ2-7, with D maybe TRBD1 (5 bases). Trimming shortened V by 2 bases and J by 6 bases, and 8 bases separated the two germline ends. Per the germline V gene, CDR1 is LGHDT and CDR2 is YNNKEL (reference sequence). CDR3 size: 12 residues.

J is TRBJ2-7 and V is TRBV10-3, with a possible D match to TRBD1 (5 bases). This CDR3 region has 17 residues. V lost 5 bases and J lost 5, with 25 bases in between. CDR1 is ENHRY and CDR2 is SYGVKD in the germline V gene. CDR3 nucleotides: TGTGCCATCAGTATCCTAAAGACAGATACTACCCTCCACGAGCAGTACTTC. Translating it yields CAISILKTDTTLHEQYF.

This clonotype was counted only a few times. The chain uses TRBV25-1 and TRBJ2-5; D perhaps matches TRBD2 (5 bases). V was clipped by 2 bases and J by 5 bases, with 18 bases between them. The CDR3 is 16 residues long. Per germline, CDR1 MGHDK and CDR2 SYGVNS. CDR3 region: CASSEGIGLGEETQYF. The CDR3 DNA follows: TGTGCCAGCAGTGAAGGAATAGGGTTGGGAGAGGAGACCCAGTACTTC.

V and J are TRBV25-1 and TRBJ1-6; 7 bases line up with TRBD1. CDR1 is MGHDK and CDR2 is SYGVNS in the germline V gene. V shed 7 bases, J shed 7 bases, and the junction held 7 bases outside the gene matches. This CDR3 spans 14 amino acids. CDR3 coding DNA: TGTGCCAGCAAGAGAGGGACAGAAAATTCACCCCTCCACTTT. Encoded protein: CASKRGTENSPLHF.

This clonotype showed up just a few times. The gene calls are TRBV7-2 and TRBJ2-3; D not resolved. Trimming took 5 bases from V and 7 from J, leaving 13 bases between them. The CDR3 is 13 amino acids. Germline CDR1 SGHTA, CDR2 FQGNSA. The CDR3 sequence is CASSPLRGYTQYF. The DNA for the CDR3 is TGTGCCAGCAGCCCGTTGAGAGGCTATACGCAGTATTTT.

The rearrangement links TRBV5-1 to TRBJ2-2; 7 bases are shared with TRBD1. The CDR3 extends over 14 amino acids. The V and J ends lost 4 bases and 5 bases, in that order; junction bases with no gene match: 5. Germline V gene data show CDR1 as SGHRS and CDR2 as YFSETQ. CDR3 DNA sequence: TGCGCCAGCAGCCTCCAACAGGGGACCGGGGAGCTGTTTTTT. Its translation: CASSLQQGTGELFF.

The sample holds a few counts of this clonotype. CDR3 loop: CSVEDTGAGYTF. Written as DNA, the CDR3 is TGCAGCGTTGAAGATACGGGCGCAGGGTACACCTTC. This chain uses TRBV29-1 with TRBJ1-2; tentatively, D is TRBD1 (5 bases). CDR1 SQVTM and CDR2 ANQGSEA come from the germline V gene. There are 12 residues in the CDR3. V lost 0 bases to trimming and J lost 11 bases, with 13 bases between them.

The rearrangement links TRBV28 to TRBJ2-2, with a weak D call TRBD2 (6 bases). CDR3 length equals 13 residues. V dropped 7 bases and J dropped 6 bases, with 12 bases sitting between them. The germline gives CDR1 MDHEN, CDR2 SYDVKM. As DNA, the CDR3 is TGTGCCAGCACCTTGGGAGGAGCCGGGGAGCTGTTTTTT. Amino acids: CASTLGGAGELFF.

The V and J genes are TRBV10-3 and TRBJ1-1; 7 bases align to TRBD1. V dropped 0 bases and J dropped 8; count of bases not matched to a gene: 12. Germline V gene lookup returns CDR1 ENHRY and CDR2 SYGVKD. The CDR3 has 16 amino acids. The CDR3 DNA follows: TGTGCCATCAGTGAGTCCGGGACAGAGACTTATCTGGAAGCTTTCTTT. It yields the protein CAISESGTETYLEAFF.

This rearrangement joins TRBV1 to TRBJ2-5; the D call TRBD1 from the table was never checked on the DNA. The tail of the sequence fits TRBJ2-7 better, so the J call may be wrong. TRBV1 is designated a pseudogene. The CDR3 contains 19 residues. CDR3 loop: CTSSQDPVGMDVEVDEQYF. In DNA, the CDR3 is TGCACCAGCAGCCAAGACCCGGTGGGCATGGACGTGGAGGTGGACGAGCAGTACTTC.

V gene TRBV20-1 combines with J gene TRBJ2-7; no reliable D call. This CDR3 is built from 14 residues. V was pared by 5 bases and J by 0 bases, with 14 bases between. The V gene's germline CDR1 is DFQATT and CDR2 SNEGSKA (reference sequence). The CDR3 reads CSARYALRSYEQYF. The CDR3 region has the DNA TGCAGTGCTCGATATGCTCTCCGCTCCTACGAGCAGTACTTC.

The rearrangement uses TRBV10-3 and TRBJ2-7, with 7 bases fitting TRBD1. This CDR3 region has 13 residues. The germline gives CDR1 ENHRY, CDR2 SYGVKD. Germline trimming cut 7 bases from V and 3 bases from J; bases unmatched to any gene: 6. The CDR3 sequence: CAIKPGTDYEQYF. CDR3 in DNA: TGTGCCATCAAGCCCGGGACAGACTACGAGCAGTACTTC.

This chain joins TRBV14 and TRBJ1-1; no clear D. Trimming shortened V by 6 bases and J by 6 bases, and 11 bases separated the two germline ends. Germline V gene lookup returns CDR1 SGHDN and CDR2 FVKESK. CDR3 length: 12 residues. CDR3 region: CASRTGSPEAFF. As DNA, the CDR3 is TGTGCCAGCAGGACGGGGTCCCCTGAAGCTTTCTTT.

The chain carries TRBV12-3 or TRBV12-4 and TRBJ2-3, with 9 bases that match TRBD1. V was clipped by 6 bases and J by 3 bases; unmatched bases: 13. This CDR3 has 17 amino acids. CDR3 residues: CASSPYRQGVLTDTQYF. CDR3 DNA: TGTGCCAGCAGCCCATACCGACAGGGGGTATTAACAGATACGCAGTATTTT.

The CDR3 loop is CSVTGGELYTEAFF. DNA for the CDR3: TGCAGCGTTACAGGGGGCGAATTGTACACTGAAGCTTTCTTT. The gene calls are TRBV29-1 and TRBJ1-1; 9 bases fit TRBD1. The CDR3 sequence is 14 residues long. The trim removed 5 bases at V and 3 bases at J, leaving 7 bases unmatched. Germline lookup yields CDR1 SQVTM and CDR2 ANQGSEA.

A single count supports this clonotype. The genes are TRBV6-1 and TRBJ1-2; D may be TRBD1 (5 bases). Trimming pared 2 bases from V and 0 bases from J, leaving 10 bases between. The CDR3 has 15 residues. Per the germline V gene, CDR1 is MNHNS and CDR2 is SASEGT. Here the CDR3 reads CASSELETANYGYTF. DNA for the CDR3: TGTGCCAGCAGTGAATTAGAGACAGCTAACTATGGCTACACCTTC.

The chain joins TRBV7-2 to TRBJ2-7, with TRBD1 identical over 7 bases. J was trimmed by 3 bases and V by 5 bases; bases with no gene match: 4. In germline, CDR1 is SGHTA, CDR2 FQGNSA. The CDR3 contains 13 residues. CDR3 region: CASSPDRNYEQYF. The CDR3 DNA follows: TGTGCCAGCAGCCCGGACAGGAACTACGAGCAGTACTTC.

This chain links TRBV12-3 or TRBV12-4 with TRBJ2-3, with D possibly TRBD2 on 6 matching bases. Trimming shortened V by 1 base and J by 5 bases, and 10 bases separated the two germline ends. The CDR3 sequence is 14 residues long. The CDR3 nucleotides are TGTGCCAGCAGTTTAGACGGGAGAGTAGATACGCAGTATTTT. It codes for CASSLDGRVDTQYF.

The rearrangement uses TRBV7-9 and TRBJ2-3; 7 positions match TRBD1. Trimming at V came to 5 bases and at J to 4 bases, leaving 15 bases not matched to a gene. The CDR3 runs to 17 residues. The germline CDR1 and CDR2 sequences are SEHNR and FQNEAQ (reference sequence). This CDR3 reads CASSPEFGTAAPDTQYF. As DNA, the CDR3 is TGTGCCAGCAGCCCAGAATTCGGGACAGCGGCACCAGATACGCAGTATTTT.

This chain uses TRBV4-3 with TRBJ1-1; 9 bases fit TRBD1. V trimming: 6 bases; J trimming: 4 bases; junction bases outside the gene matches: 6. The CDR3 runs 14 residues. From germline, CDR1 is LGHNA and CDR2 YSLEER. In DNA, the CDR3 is TGCGCCAGCAGGCCCGACAGGGGGATCACTGAAGCTTTCTTT. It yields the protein CASRPDRGITEAFF.

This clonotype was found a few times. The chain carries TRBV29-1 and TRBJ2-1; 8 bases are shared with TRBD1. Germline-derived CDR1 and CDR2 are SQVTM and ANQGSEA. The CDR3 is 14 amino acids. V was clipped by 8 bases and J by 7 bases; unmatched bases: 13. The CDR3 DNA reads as TGCAGCTCTACCCAGGACAGGGCTAGGAATGAGCAGTTCTTC. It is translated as CSSTQDRARNEQFF.

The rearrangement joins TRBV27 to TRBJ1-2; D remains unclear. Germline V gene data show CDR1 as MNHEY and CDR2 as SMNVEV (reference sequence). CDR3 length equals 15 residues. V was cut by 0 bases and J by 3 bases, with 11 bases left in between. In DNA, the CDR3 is TGTGCCAGCAGTTTATCGGAACGGGGTGACTATGGCTACACCTTC. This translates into CASSLSERGDYGYTF.